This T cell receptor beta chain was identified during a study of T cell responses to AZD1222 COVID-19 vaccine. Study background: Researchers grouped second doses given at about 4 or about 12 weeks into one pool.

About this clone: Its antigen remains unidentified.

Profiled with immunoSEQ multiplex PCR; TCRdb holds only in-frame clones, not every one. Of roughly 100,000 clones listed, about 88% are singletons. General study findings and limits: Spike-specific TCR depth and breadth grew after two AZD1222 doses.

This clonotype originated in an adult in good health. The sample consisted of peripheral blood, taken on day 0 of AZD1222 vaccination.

Here the CDR3 reads CASSLNAGGRPQHF. The CDR3 DNA reads TGTGCCAGCAGTTTGAATGCAGGGGGGAGGCCCCAGCATTTT. This chain connects TRBV6-5 to TRBJ1-5; TRBD1 aligns across 7 bases. This CDR3 contains 14 residues. V dropped 4 bases and J dropped 9; count of bases not matched to a gene: 9. Germline CDR1 and CDR2: MNHEY and SVGAGI.